The clone carrying this T cell receptor (beta chain) was counted only a few times. The antigen is undetermined. The entry originates in a study of shared clonotypes between healthy human individuals. Whole-study results and caveats: Among the subsets, naive ones generally showed larger estimated richness than memory ones. Read depth was anticipated to influence clonotype sharing among donors.

Per the original data handling: Without quality scores, immunoSEQ junctional reads could not be filtered like full-length reads. The repertoire was sequenced with immunoSEQ multiplex PCR; TCRdb's copy has only in-frame clones and lacks some. The V and J calls and clone size are taken from that table; D and trimming were inferred from the DNA. In the table there are 650,000 to 800,000 clones, over 60% of which are singletons. V lost 4 bases and J lost 4, with 22 bases in between. This CDR3 spans 17 amino acids. Germline CDR1 LNHNV, CDR2 YYDKDF (reference sequence). The clonotype was recovered from a young woman in good health. This rearrangement joins TRBV15 to TRBJ2-5; a possible D gene is TRBD2 (5 bases). Sequencing used memory CD4+ T cells sorted from blood. The subset was: CD45RA-negative fraction. In nucleotides, the CDR3 is TGTGCCACCAGCACTCCTGGAGGCGGTCCCCGTTTAGAGACCCAGTACTTC. Translated, it gives CATSTPGGGPRLETQYF.